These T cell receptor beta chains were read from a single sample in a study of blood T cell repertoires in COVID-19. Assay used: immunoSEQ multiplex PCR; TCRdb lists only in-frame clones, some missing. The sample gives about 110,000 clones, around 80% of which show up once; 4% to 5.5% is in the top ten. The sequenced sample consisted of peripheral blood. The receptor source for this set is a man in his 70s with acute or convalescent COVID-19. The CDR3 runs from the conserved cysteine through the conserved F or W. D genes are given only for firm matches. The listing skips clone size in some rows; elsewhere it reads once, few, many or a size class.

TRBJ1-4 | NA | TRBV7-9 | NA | CASSTPLTTNEKLFF | TGTGCCAGCAGCACCCCACTGACAACTAATGAAAAACTGTTTTTT
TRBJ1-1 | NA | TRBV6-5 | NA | CASSSRGDNTEAFF | TGTGCCAGCAGTTCCCGCGGAGACAACACTGAAGCTTTCTTT
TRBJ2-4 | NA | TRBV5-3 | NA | CARSLLLRFYVKNIQYF | TGTGCCAGAAGCTTGTTGCTCAGGTTCTACGTCAAAAACATTCAGTACTTC
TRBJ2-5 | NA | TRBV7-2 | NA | CASSLVARRGETQYF | TGTGCCAGCAGCTTAGTAGCGAGGAGGGGAGAGACCCAGTACTTC
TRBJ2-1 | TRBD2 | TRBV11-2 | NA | CASSFLPGLAGGVNEQFF | TGTGCCAGCAGCTTTCTCCCGGGACTAGCGGGGGGGGTGAATGAGCAGTTCTTC
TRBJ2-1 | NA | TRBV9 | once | CASSVSAGSYNEQFF | TGTGCCAGCAGCGTATCGGCGGGCTCCTACAATGAGCAGTTCTTC
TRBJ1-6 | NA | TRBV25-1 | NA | CASSDTGSRTPLHF | TGTGCCAGCAGTGATACAGGGAGCAGGACACCCCTCCACTTT
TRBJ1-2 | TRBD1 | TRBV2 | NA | CASTRTGGSQGGGYTF | TGTGCCAGCACTCGGACAGGGGGCTCGCAAGGCGGTGGCTACACCTTC
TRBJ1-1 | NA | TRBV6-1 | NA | CASSERQVGRDTEAFF | TGTGCCAGCAGTGAGCGTCAGGTTGGAAGAGACACTGAAGCTTTCTTT
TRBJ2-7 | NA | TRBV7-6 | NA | CASSLVAGDAYEQYF | TGTGCCAGCAGCTTAGTGGCAGGGGATGCCTACGAGCAGTACTTC
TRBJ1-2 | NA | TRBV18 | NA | CASSPQGGPDYGYTF | TGTGCCAGCTCACCACAGGGAGGGCCTGACTATGGCTACACCTTC
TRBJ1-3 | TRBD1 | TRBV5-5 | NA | CASSSDDRGGGNTIYF | TGTGCCAGCAGCTCCGACGACAGGGGGGGTGGAAACACCATATATTTT
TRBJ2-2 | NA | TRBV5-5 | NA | CASSFKNTGELFF | TGTGCCAGCAGCTTTAAGAACACCGGGGAGCTGTTTTTT
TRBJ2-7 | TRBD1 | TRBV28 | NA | CASSSYQGASYEQYF | TGTGCCAGCAGTTCGTATCAGGGGGCCTCTTACGAGCAGTACTTC
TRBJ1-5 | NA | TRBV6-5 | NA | CASSSDRRNQPQHF | TGTGCCAGCAGTTCCGACAGGCGCAATCAGCCCCAGCATTTT
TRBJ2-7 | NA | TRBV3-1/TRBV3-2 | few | CASSLGGYEQYF | TGTGCCAGCAGCCTTGGGGGGTACGAGCAGTACTTC
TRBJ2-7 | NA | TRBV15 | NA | CATSANHGGGGEQYF | TGTGCCACCAGTGCGAATCACGGGGGAGGGGGCGAGCAGTACTTC
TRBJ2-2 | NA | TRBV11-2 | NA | CASSRGEYTGELFF | TGTGCCAGCAGCCGGGGAGAATACACCGGGGAGCTGTTTTTT
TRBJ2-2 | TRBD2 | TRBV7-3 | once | CASRMGLAGGRSTGELFF | TGTGCCAGCAGAATGGGACTAGCGGGGGGGCGTAGCACCGGGGAGCTGTTTTTT
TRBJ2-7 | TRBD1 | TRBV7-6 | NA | CASSLERDRVRGRNDEQYF | TGTGCCAGCAGCTTAGAAAGGGACAGGGTTAGGGGTCGGAACGACGAGCAGTACTTC
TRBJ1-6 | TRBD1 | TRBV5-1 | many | CASSNGQGGDSPLHF | TGCGCCAGCAGCAATGGACAGGGAGGAGATTCACCCCTCCACTTT
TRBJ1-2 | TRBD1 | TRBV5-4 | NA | CASSLEQGRGYTF | TGTGCCAGCAGCTTGGAACAGGGGAGAGGCTACACCTTC
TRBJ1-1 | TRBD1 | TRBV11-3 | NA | CASNPRDRETEAFF | TGTGCCAGCAACCCCCGGGACAGAGAAACTGAAGCTTTCTTT
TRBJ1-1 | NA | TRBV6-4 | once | CASSDSPGYVTEAFF | TGTGCCAGCAGTGACTCTCCAGGGTATGTCACTGAAGCTTTCTTT
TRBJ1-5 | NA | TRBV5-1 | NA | CASSLGQDSNQPQHF | TGCGCCAGCAGCTTGGGACAGGATAGCAATCAGCCCCAGCATTTT